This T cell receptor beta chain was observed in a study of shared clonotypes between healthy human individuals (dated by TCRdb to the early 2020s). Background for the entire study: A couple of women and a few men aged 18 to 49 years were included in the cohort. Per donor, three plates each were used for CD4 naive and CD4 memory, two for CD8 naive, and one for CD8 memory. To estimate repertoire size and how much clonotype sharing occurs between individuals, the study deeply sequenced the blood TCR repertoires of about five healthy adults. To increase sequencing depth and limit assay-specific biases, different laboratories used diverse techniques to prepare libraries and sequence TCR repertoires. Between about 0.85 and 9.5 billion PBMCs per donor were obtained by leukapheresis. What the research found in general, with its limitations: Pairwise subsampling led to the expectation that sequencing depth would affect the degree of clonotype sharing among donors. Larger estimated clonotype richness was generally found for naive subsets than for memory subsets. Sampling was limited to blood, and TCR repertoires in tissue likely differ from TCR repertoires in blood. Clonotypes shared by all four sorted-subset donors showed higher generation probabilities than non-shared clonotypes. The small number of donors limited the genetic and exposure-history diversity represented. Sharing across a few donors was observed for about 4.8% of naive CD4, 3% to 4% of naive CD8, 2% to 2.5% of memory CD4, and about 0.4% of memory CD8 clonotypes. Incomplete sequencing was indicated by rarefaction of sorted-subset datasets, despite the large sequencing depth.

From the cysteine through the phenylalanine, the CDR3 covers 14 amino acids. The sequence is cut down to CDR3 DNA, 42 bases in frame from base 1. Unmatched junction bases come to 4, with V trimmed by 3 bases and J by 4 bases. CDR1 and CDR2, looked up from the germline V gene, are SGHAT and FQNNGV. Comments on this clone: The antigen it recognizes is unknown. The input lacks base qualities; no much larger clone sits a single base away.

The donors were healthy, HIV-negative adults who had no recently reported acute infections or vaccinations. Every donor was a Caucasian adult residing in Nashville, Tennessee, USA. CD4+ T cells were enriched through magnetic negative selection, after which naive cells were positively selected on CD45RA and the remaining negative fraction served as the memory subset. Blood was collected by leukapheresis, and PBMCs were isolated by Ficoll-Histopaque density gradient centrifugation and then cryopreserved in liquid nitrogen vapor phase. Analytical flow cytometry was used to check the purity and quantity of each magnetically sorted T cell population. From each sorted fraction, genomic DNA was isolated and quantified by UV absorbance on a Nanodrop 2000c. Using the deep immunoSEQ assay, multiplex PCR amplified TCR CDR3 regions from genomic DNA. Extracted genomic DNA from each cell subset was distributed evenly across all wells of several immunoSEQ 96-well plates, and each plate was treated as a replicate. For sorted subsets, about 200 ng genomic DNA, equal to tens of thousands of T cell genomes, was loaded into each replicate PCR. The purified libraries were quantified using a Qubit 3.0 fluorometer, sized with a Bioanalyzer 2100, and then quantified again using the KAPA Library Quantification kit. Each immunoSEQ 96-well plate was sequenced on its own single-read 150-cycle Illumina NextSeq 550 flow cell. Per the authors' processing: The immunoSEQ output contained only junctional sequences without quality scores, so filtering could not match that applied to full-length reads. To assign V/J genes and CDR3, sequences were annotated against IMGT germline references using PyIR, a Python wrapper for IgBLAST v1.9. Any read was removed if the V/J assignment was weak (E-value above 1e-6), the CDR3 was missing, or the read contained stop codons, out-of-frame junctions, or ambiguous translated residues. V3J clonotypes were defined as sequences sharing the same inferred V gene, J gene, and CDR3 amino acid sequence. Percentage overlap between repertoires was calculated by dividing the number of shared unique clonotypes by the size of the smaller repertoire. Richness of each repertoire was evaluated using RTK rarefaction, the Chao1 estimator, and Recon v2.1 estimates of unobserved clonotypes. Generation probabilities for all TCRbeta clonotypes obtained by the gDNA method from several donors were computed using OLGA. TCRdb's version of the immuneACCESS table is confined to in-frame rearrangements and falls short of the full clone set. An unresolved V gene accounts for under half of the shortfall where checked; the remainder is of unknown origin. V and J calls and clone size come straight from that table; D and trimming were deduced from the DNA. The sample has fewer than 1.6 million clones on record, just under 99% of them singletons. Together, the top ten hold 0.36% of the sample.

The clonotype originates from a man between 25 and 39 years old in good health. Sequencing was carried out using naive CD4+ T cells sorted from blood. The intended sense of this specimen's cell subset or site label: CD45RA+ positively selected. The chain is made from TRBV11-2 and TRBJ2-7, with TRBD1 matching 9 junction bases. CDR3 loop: CASSLGTGRYEQYF. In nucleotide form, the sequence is TGTGCCAGCAGCTTGGGGACAGGGAGATACGAGCAGTACTTC.